These T cell receptor beta chains were read from a single sample in a study of T-cell memory formation after mild COVID-19. TCRdb fed the 5' RACE reads into MiXCR, producing one record per CDR3 protein. This table has 350,000 to 500,000 distinct CDR3 sequences, about a sixth appearing once. The sequencing sample was made of PBMCs or a T cell subset sorted from them (not recorded which). Every receptor here comes from a man aged 18 to 35 who had mild COVID-19 (a few samples of this study predate the infection). Cell type and time point are not known. Each CDR3 is given with its conserved first and last residue. D genes are given only for firm matches. Some rows have no size entry. The others give once, few or many, or a class for an expanded clone.

TRBJ1-2,.,TRBV6-1,few,CASMTREPYGYTF,TGTGCCAGCATGACCCGGGAGCCCTATGGCTACACCTTC
TRBJ1-1,.,TRBV7-6,many,CASSSGAGIETEAFF,TGTGCCAGCAGCTCAGGGGCAGGGATTGAGACTGAAGCTTTCTTT
TRBJ2-1,.,TRBV18,.,CASSPLDGYNEQFF,TGTGCCAGCTCACCACTGGACGGGTACAATGAGCAGTTCTTC
TRBJ2-1,TRBD1,TRBV4-2,many,CASSQGTGASYNEQFF,TGTGCCAGCAGCCAGGGAACAGGGGCGTCCTACAATGAGCAGTTCTTC
TRBJ1-2,TRBD1,TRBV11-2,many,CASSLDGGTGAYGYTF,TGTGCCAGCAGCTTAGATGGGGGGACAGGGGCCTATGGCTACACCTTC
TRBJ1-1,TRBD1,TRBV20-1,.,CSVATGENTEAFF,TGCAGTGTAGCGACAGGGGAGAACACTGAAGCTTTCTTT
TRBJ2-1,TRBD1,TRBV5-1,few,CASSPVTGATYNEQFF,TGCGCCAGCAGCCCGGTAACAGGGGCGACGTACAATGAGCAGTTCTTC
TRBJ2-3,.,TRBV7-3,.,CASSFFGGRGTDTQYF,TGTGCCAGCAGCTTCTTCGGGGGCCGGGGAACAGATACGCAGTATTTT
TRBJ2-7,.,TRBV12-3/TRBV12-4,.,CASSLGATYEQYF,TGTGCCAGCAGTTTAGGGGCTACCTACGAGCAGTACTTC
TRBJ2-6,.,TRBV6-6,few,CASSIFGGAGANVLTF,TGTGCCAGCAGCATTTTCGGGGGCGCCGGGGCCAACGTCCTGACTTTC
TRBJ1-1,.,TRBV4-1,.,CASSQGGWAIGAFF,TGCGCCAGCAGCCAAGGCGGTTGGGCCATCGGAGCTTTCTTT
TRBJ2-3,.,TRBV9,few,CASSARGEGVTDTQYF,TGTGCCAGCAGCGCCCGGGGGGAGGGGGTCACAGATACGCAGTATTTT
TRBJ2-7,.,TRBV7-9,few,CASSFSLKSEQYF,TGTGCCAGCAGCTTCTCCCTAAAGTCCGAGCAGTACTTC
TRBJ2-7,.,TRBV4-1,few,CASSQERLHEQYF,TGCGCCAGCAGCCAAGAGAGGTTACACGAGCAGTACTTC
TRBJ2-3,.,TRBV20-1,few,CSASGGGRTDTQYF,TGCAGTGCTAGCGGAGGAGGACGTACAGATACGCAGTATTTT
TRBJ1-1,TRBD1,TRBV29-1,few,CSVVWQGAEAFF,TGCAGCGTTGTTTGGCAGGGGGCTGAAGCTTTCTTT
TRBJ2-1,.,TRBV6-2/TRBV6-3,.,CASFDEDNEQFF,TGTGCCAGCTTTGACGAGGACAATGAGCAGTTCTTC
TRBJ2-1,.,TRBV3-1,few,CASSQVASARYNEQFF,TGTGCCAGCAGCCAAGTCGCATCGGCTCGGTACAATGAGCAGTTCTTC
TRBJ2-2,.,TRBV6-2/TRBV6-3,many,CASNHPNTGELFF,TGTGCCAGCAACCACCCGAACACCGGGGAGCTGTTTTTT
TRBJ2-1,TRBD1,TRBV11-2,.,CASSLSPRDRAGNEQFF,TGTGCCAGCAGCCTCTCTCCCCGGGACAGGGCGGGGAATGAGCAGTTCTTC
TRBJ1-1,.,TRBV5-1,many,CASRSGPNTEAFF,TGCGCCAGCAGGTCGGGTCCGAACACTGAAGCTTTCTTT
TRBJ1-2,.,TRBV7-8,.,CASSPEVRVVGYTF,TGTGCCAGCAGCCCCGAGGTGCGGGTCGTCGGCTACACCTTC